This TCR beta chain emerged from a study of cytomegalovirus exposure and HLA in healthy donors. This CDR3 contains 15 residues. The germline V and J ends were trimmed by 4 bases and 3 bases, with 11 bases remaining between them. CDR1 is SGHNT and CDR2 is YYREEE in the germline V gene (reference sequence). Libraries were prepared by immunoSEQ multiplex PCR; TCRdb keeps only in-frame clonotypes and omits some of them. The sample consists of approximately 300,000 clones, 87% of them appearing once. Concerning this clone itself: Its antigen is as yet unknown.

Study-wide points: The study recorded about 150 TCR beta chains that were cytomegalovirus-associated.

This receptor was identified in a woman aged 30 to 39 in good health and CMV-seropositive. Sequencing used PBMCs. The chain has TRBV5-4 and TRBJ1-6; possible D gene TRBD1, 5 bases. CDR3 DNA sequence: TGTGCCAGCAGCCTCAGGGAGGACTATAATTCACCCCTCCACTTT. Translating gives CASSLREDYNSPLHF.